The 24 T cell receptor beta chains given below trace back to one sample, sequenced in a study of blood T cells in healthy people across ages. The use of a sample-barcoded 5' primer and a J-beta primer mix characterized a second PCR of 7 to 11 cycles. TCRdb used MiXCR to reprocess the 5' RACE reads, holding one entry per CDR3 protein. Seen here are approximately 1,700,000 distinct CDR3 sequences, roughly 43% observed once, and the top ten hold 23%. Sequenced: blood. The receptors stem from a human donor in good health.

This clonotype was observed a few times. The V and J genes are TRBV6-5 and TRBJ2-7; the match to TRBD2 covers 11 bases. V lost 8 bases to trimming and J lost 4 bases; unmatched junction nucleotides: 10. The CDR3 extends over 15 amino acids. The germline V gene encodes CDR1 MNHEY and CDR2 SVGAGI. CDR3 sequence: CASGPLAGGSYEQYF. The CDR3 region has the DNA TGTGCCAGCGGCCCCCTAGCGGGGGGTTCGTACGAGCAGTACTTC.

V is TRBV5-1 and J is TRBJ2-2; D may be TRBD1 (5 bases). Per germline, CDR1 SGHRS and CDR2 YFSETQ. Between the trimmed V and J ends, which lost 6 bases and 6 bases, there was a span of 12 bases. This CDR3 region has 13 residues. The CDR3 DNA follows: TGCGCCAGCACCCTGTTAGGGGCCGGGGAGCTGTTTTTT. This codes for CASTLLGAGELFF.

This clonotype was counted a few times. V and J are TRBV2 and TRBJ2-7; possible D gene TRBD1, 6 bases. The CDR3 totals 14 residues. Looked up from germline, CDR1 is SNHLY and CDR2 is FYNNEI. The V end lost 6 bases, the J end lost 0 bases, and 12 bases lay between the germline ends. The CDR3 sequence is CASRVDRHSYEQYF. CDR3 coding DNA: TGTGCCAGCAGAGTTGACAGGCACTCCTACGAGCAGTACTTC.

The chain carries TRBV12-3 or TRBV12-4 and TRBJ1-1; D perhaps matches TRBD1 (5 bases). The ends were cut back, 3 bases at V and 3 bases at J, with 11 bases in the middle. The CDR3 runs 14 residues. The CDR3 spells CASSFGGGYTEAFF. CDR3 coding DNA: TGTGCCAGCAGTTTTGGGGGGGGTTACACTGAAGCTTTCTTT.

This clonotype was recorded a few times. In nucleotides, the CDR3 is TGTGCCAGCAGCTTATTAGGCTACAGGGTTGATGAGCAGTTCTTC. It yields the protein CASSLLGYRVDEQFF. V and J are TRBV7-6 and TRBJ2-1; the D gene is possibly TRBD1 (6 bases). Germline CDR1 SGHVS, CDR2 FNYEAQ. The ends were cut back, 2 bases at V and 8 bases at J, with 16 bases in the middle. This CDR3 spans 15 amino acids.

The chain uses TRBV20-1 and TRBJ1-4; D remains unclear. The CDR3 is 13 residues long. Germline V gene data show CDR1 as DFQATT and CDR2 as SNEGSKA (reference sequence). The V end lost 3 bases, the J end lost 7 bases, and 12 bases lay between the germline ends. CDR3 nucleotides: TGCAGTGCTAGGGCTCCTGTTATTGAAAAACTGTTTTTT. Protein product: CSARAPVIEKLFF.

This clonotype was counted between two and nine times. The V gene is TRBV6-2 or TRBV6-3, the J gene TRBJ1-5; possibly TRBD1 for D (6 bases). The CDR3 runs 16 residues. Trimming pared 6 bases from V and 6 bases from J, leaving 21 bases between. Germline V gene sequence: CDR1 MNHEY, CDR2 SVGEGT. The CDR3, as DNA: TGTGCCAGCAGCCTGAGGGACACCCCTTTGGGTCAGCCCCAGCATTTT. Its translation is CASSLRDTPLGQPQHF.

This rearrangement joins TRBV9 to TRBJ1-1; tentative D call: TRBD1 (5 bases). This CDR3 contains 15 residues. Trimming stripped 0 bases from V and 2 bases from J, with 11 bases between. Per the germline V gene, CDR1 is SGDLS and CDR2 is YYNGEE. The CDR3 spells CASSVGSRGNTEAFF. CDR3 DNA sequence: TGTGCCAGCAGCGTAGGGAGTAGGGGTAACACTGAAGCTTTCTTT.

This clonotype was detected only a few times. The V call is TRBV6-1, the J call TRBJ2-7; D could derive from TRBD1 or TRBD2 (6 bases each). Germline V gene data show CDR1 as MNHNS and CDR2 as SASEGT. V was clipped by 6 bases and J by 2 bases, with 26 bases between them. This CDR3 contains 18 residues. The CDR3 DNA follows: TGTGCCAGCAGCCCCCCAGGGGTCGGAATCCGGGGGCCCTACGAGCAGTACTTC. It encodes CASSPPGVGIRGPYEQYF.

Here the CDR3 reads CSAAGLAGTYEQYF. Here the CDR3 DNA reads TGCAGTGCCGCCGGACTAGCGGGGACCTACGAGCAGTACTTC. The chain uses TRBV20-1 and TRBJ2-7; 12 bases are shared with TRBD2. The CDR3 is 14 residues long. From germline, CDR1 is DFQATT and CDR2 SNEGSKA (reference sequence). V dropped 6 bases and J dropped 2; count of bases not matched to a gene: 5.

This clonotype has just a few counts. The CDR3 sequence is CATSGVGELFF. The DNA of the CDR3 is TGTGCCACCAGCGGGGTCGGGGAGCTGTTTTTT. The chain links TRBV24-1 to TRBJ2-2; D perhaps matches TRBD2 (5 bases). Germline loops: CDR1 KGHDR, CDR2 SFDVKD. V lost 7 bases and J lost 7, with 6 bases in between. The CDR3 extends over 11 amino acids.

This clonotype was counted a few times. V gene TRBV20-1 combines with J gene TRBJ2-7; 14 nucleotides match TRBD2. V lost 3 bases to trimming and J lost 0 bases; unmatched junction nucleotides: 10. Per germline, CDR1 DFQATT and CDR2 SNEGSKA (reference sequence). This CDR3 comprises 18 residues. The CDR3 nucleotides are TGCAGTGCTAGCTTACCGGGACTAGCGGGGGCCGACTCCTACGAGCAGTACTTC. It codes for CSASLPGLAGADSYEQYF.

This chain links TRBV4-3 with TRBJ1-4; 8 bases line up with TRBD1. The length of the CDR3 is 16 residues. V lost 4 bases, J lost 5 bases, and 9 bases stayed unmatched. Germline assignment: CDR1 LGHNA and CDR2 YSLEER. CDR3 region: CASSRILQGGNEKLFF. The CDR3 DNA is TGCGCCAGCAGCCGAATCTTACAGGGGGGAAATGAAAAACTGTTTTTT.

V is TRBV7-8 and J is TRBJ2-1, with a possible D match to TRBD1 (5 bases). The ends were cut back, 6 bases at V and 4 bases at J, with 10 bases in the middle. Germline V gene sequence: CDR1 SGHVS, CDR2 FQNEAQ. The CDR3 spans 13 residues. The DNA for the CDR3 is TGTGCCAGCAGGAACAGGTTATACAATGAGCAGTTCTTC. It encodes CASRNRLYNEQFF.

As to this clonotype: The junction does not match germline at one end; this may be a read error. The chain is built from TRBV5-1 and TRBJ2-1, with D possibly being TRBD2 (7 bases). This CDR3 has 17 residues. CDR1 is SGHRS and CDR2 is YFSETQ in the germline V gene. This CDR3 reads CDSSIRPGGSTNNEQFF. CDR3 DNA sequence: TGCGACAGCAGCATCCGACCGGGGGGCTCGACCAACAATGAGCAGTTCTTC. The complete variable domain, with remaining parts taken from reference TRBV5-1 and TRBJ2-1, reads KAGVTQTPRYLIKTRGQQVTLSCSPISGHRSVSWYQQTPGQGLQFLFEYFSETQRNKGNFPGRFSGRQFSNSRSEMNVSTLELGDSALYLCDSSIRPGGSTNNEQFFGPGTRLTVL.

The CDR3 DNA reads as TGTGCCAGCTGGCGGGCTTCTAACACAGATACGCAGTATTTT. It translates to CASWRASNTDTQYF. This rearrangement joins TRBV27 to TRBJ2-3, with a tentative D call TRBD2 (5 bases). Germline lookup yields CDR1 MNHEY and CDR2 SMNVEV (reference sequence). Trimming removed 8 bases at V and 2 bases at J, with 14 bases between. The CDR3 runs to 14 residues.

This clonotype was observed a few times. The chain employs TRBV12-3 or TRBV12-4 and TRBJ1-1; no reliable D call. Trimming left V 2 bases short and J 0 bases short, with 7 bases between. The CDR3 is 14 residues long. The CDR3 nucleotides read TGTGCCAGCAGTTTATCGCACCTGAACACTGAAGCTTTCTTT. Protein sequence: CASSLSHLNTEAFF.

This chain links TRBV5-6 with TRBJ2-5, with 7 positions matching TRBD2. CDR1 and CDR2 (germline): SGHDT, YYEEEE. This CDR3 spans 15 amino acids. The ends lost 4 bases at V and 4 bases at J; junction bases unmatched: 10. CDR3 residues: CASSPRLGRGETQYF. The CDR3 DNA reads TGTGCCAGCAGCCCCCGCCTGGGGAGGGGAGAGACCCAGTACTTC. The variable domain in full, completed from reference TRBV5-6 and TRBJ2-5, reads DAGVTQSPTHLIKTRGQQVTLRCSPKSGHDTVSWYQQALGQGPQFIFQYYEEEERQRGNFPDRFSGHQFPNYSSELNVNALLLGDSALYLCASSPRLGRGETQYFGPGTRLLVL.

This clonotype was seen more than once but under ten times. The rearrangement uses TRBV4-2 and TRBJ1-5; D is unclear. The CDR3 loop spans 14 amino acids. The germline gives CDR1 LGHNA, CDR2 YNFKEQ. Trimming removed 0 bases from V and 7 bases from J, with 10 bases in between. CDR3 loop: CASSQDWYGQPQHF. The DNA of the CDR3 is TGTGCCAGCAGCCAAGACTGGTATGGACAGCCCCAGCATTTT.

This clonotype has just a few counts. Its ends do not fully match the called genes, so a read error is possible. J is TRBJ2-1 and V is TRBV7-2; 8 positions agree with TRBD2. This CDR3 is built from 14 residues. CDR1 and CDR2 from the germline V gene are SGHTA and FQGNSA. For the CDR3, the DNA is TGTGCCAGCACCTTAGCGGGGACTTACAATGAGCAGTTCTTC. Encoded protein: CASTLAGTYNEQFF.

The rearrangement uses TRBV4-3 and TRBJ1-1, with D possibly being TRBD1 (6 bases). CDR1 and CDR2 from the germline V gene are LGHNA and YSLEER. V lost 1 base to trimming and J lost 8 bases, with 17 bases between them. The CDR3 is 15 residues long. The CDR3 reads CASSQASQGQREAFF. CDR3 in DNA: TGCGCCAGCAGCCAAGCCTCCCAAGGACAGCGAGAAGCTTTCTTT.

This chain links TRBV10-3 with TRBJ2-5; D not certain. The V end was cut by 4 bases, the J end by 0 bases, with 6 bases between. Germline values: CDR1 ENHRY, CDR2 SYGVKD. The CDR3 runs 13 residues. In nucleotides, the CDR3 is TGTGCCATCAGTGGGGGATACCAAGAGACCCAGTACTTC. Amino acid sequence: CAISGGYQETQYF.

The chain employs TRBV29-1 and TRBJ2-7, with 7 nucleotides matching TRBD2. The germline gives CDR1 SQVTM, CDR2 ANQGSEA. This CDR3 comprises 14 residues. J was trimmed by 5 bases and V by 4 bases; bases with no gene match: 11. The chain's CDR3 is CSVVGGIDSDEQYF. In nucleotides, the CDR3 is TGCAGCGTTGTGGGGGGGATCGATTCGGACGAGCAGTACTTC.

This clonotype was detected only a few times. CDR3 protein: CASSLFVSEQYF. The CDR3 coding sequence is TGTGCCAGCAGTTTGTTCGTATCCGAGCAGTACTTC. The V gene is TRBV12-3 or TRBV12-4, the J gene TRBJ2-5; no clear D. Judging by the DNA end, TRBJ2-7 fits better; the J call may be wrong. The CDR3 loop spans 12 amino acids.